This entry features one T cell receptor beta chain sequence. Its specificity is unknown. Healthy bone marrow donors made up the cohort. The germline V gene encodes CDR1 MNHNY and CDR2 SVGAGI (reference sequence). The CDR3 contains 13 residues. V was clipped by 4 bases and J by 7 bases; unmatched bases: 4. This specimen comes from a study of cytomegalovirus exposure and HLA in healthy donors. Study-level findings and limits: Later analysis indicated greater clonal expansion among HLA-associated TCR beta chains than among equally common other chains. One variant, a missense change in DCLRE1C, was linked in a later analysis to TCR beta V- and J-gene trimming. Reportedly, TCR beta sequences accurately predicted HLA-A and HLA-B alleles in most subjects.

The PCR was carried out with 60 Vbeta primers and 13 Jbeta primers. TCRdb keeps only in-frame clones here, not all; method: immunoSEQ multiplex PCR. The sample gives about 140,000 clones, 75% of which show up once; approximately 3.2% is in the top ten. This TCR came from a man in his forties or fifties in good health and CMV-seronegative. Specimen: PBMCs. The chain employs TRBV6-6 and TRBJ1-5; 7 nucleotides align to TRBD1. The CDR3 DNA follows: TGTGCCAGCAGTTCTGCAGGGGGGCAGCCCCAGCATTTT. The encoded protein is CASSSAGGQPQHF.